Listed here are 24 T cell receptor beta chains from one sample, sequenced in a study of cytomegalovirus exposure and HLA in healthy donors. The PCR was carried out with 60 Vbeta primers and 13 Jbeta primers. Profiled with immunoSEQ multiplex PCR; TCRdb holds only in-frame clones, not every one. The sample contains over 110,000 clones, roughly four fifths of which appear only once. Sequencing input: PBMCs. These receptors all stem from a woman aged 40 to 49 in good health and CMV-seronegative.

CDR3 bases: TGTGCCAGCTCACCAAGACAGGGACTCGCGCTCACTGAAGCTTTCTTT. Its protein product is CASSPRQGLALTEAFF. This chain links TRBV18 with TRBJ1-1; TRBD1 agrees at 7 bases. The CDR3 sequence is 16 residues long. With 2 bases clipped from V and 4 bases from J, the junction kept 10 bases outside the gene matches. Germline CDR1 is KGHSH and CDR2 is LQKENI.

The CDR3 DNA reads TGTGCCAGCAGCTTAGAGGCCCACAGGGTAGGCAATGAGCAGTTCTTC. Amino acids: CASSLEAHRVGNEQFF. The J gene is TRBJ2-1, the V gene TRBV7-2, with D perhaps TRBD1 (6 bases). V dropped 1 base and J dropped 6 bases, with 16 bases sitting between them. The CDR3 totals 16 residues. Per germline, CDR1 SGHTA and CDR2 FQGNSA.

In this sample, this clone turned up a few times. The CDR3 coding sequence is TGTGCCAGCAGCGTAGGTGTGGATTGGAGCACTGAAGCTTTCTTT. Amino acids: CASSVGVDWSTEAFF. The J gene is TRBJ1-1, the V gene TRBV9, with D unclear. V lost 0 bases to trimming and J lost 4 bases, with 13 bases between them. Germline loops: CDR1 SGDLS, CDR2 YYNGEE. This CDR3 contains 15 residues.

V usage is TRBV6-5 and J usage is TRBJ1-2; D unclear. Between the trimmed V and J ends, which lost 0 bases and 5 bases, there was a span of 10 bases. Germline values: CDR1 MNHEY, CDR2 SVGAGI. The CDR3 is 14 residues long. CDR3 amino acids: CASSYSPLIYGYTF. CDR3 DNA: TGTGCCAGCAGTTACTCTCCACTCATATATGGCTACACCTTC.

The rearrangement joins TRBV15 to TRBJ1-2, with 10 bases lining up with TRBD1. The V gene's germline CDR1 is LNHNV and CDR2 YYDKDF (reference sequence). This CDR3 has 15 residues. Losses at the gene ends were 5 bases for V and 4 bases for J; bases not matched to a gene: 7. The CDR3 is CATSPNGQGGYGYTF. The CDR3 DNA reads TGTGCCACCAGCCCGAATGGACAGGGGGGCTATGGCTACACCTTC.

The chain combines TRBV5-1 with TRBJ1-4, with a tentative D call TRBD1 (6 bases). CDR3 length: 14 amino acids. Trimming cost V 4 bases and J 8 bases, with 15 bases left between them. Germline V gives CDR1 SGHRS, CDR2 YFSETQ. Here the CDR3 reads CASSLGTRNEKLFF. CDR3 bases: TGCGCCAGCAGCCTAGGGACAAGGAACGAAAAACTGTTTTTT.

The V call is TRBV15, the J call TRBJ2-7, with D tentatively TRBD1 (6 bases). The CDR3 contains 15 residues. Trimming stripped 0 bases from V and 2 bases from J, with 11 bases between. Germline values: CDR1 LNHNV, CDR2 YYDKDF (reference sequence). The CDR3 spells CATSRESGVAYEQYF. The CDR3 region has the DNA TGTGCCACCAGCAGAGAGTCAGGGGTTGCCTACGAGCAGTACTTC.

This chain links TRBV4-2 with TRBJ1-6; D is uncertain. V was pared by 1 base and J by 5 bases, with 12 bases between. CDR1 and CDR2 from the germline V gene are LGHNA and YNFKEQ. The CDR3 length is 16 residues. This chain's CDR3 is CASSQVEVSNNSPLHF. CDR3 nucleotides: TGTGCCAGCAGCCAAGTGGAGGTCTCAAATAATTCACCCCTCCACTTT.

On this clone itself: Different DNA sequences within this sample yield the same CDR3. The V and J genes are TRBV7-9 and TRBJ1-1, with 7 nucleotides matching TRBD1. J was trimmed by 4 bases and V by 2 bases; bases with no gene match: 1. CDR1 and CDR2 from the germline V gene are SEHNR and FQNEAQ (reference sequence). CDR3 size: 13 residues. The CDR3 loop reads CASSLQGGTEAFF. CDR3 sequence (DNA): TGTGCCAGCAGCTTACAGGGGGGCACTGAAGCTTTCTTT.

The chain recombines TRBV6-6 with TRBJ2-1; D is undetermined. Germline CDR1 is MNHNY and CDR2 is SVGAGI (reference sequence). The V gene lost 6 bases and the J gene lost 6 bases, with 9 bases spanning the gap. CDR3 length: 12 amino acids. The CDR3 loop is CASSLPGNEQFF. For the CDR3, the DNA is TGTGCCAGCAGCCTCCCCGGCAATGAGCAGTTCTTC.

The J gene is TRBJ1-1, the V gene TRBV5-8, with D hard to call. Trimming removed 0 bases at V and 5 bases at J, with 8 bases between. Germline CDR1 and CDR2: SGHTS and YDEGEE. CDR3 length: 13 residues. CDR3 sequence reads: CASSLGAWTEAFF. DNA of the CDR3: TGTGCCAGCAGCTTGGGGGCGTGGACTGAAGCTTTCTTT.

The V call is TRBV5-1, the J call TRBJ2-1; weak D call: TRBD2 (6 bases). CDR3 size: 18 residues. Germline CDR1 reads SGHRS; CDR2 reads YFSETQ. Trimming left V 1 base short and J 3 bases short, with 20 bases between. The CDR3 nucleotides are TGCGCCAGCAGCTTGTACGGAGGGGCTCCAAACCTCTACAATGAGCAGTTCTTC. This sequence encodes CASSLYGGAPNLYNEQFF.

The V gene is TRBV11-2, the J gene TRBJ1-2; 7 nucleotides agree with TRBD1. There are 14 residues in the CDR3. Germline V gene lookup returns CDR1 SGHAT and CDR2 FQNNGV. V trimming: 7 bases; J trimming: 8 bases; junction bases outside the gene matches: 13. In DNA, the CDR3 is TGTGCCAGCAAGATTTCCGGGACAGAAGGCGGCTACACCTTC. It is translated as CASKISGTEGGYTF.

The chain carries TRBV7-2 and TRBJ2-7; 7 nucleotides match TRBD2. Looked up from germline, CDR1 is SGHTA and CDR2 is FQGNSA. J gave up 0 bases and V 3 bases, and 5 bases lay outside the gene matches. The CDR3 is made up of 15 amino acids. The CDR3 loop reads CASSFGRGFSYEQYF. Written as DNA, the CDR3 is TGTGCCAGCAGCTTCGGGCGGGGGTTCTCCTACGAGCAGTACTTC.

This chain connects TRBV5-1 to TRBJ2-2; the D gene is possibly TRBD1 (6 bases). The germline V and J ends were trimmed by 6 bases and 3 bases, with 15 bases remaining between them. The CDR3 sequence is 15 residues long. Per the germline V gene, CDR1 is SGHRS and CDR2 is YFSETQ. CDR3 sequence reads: CASTNIRTDTGELFF. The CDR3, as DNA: TGCGCCAGCACAAATATTAGGACAGACACCGGGGAGCTGTTTTTT.

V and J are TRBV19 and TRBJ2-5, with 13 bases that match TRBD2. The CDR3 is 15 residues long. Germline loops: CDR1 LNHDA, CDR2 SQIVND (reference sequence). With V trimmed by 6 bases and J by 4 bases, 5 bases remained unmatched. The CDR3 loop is CASSKLAGGPETQYF. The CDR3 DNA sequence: TGTGCCAGTAGCAAACTAGCGGGGGGGCCAGAGACCCAGTACTTC.

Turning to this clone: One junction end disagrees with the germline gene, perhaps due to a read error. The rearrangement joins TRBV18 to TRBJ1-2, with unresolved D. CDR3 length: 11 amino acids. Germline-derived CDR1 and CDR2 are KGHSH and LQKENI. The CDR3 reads CVSSPRADIYF. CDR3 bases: TGTGTCAGCTCACCACGCGCGGATATTTACTTC. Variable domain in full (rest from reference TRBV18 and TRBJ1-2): NAGVMQNPRHLVRRRGQEARLRCSPMKGHSHVYWYRQLPEEGLKFMVYLQKENIIDESGMPKERFSAEFPKEGPSILRIQQVVRGDSAAYFCVSSPRADIYFGSGTRLTVV.

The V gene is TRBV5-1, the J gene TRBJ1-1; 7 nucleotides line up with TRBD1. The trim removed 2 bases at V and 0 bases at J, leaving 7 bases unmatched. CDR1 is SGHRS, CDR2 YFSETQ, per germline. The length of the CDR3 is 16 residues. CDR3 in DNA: TGCGCCAGCAGCTTTTCCGCCGACAGGGTGAACACTGAAGCTTTCTTT. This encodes CASSFSADRVNTEAFF.

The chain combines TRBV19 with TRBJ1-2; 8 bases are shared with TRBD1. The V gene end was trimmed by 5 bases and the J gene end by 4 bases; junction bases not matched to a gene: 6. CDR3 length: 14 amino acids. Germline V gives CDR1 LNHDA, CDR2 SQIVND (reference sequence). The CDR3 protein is CASSRQGLTYGYTF. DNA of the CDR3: TGTGCCAGTAGTCGACAGGGGTTAACCTATGGCTACACCTTC.

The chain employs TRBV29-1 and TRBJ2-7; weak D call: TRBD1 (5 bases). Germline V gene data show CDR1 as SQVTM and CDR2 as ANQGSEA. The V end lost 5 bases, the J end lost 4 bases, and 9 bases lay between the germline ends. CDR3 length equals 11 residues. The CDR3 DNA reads TGCAGCGTTAATGACAGTTACGAGCAGTACTTC. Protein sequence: CSVNDSYEQYF.

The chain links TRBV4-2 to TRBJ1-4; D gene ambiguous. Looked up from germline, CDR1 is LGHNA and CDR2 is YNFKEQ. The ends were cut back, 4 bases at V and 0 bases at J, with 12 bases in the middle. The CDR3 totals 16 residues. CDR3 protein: CASSPGVAATNEKLFF. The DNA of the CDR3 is TGTGCCAGCAGCCCCGGGGTAGCTGCAACTAATGAAAAACTGTTTTTT.

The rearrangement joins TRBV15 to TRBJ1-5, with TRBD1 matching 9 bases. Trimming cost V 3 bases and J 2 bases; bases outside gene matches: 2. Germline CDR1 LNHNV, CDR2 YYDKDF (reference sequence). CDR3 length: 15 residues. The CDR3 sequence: CATSRRTGGNQPQHF. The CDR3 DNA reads TGTGCCACCAGCAGGAGGACAGGGGGCAATCAGCCCCAGCATTTT.

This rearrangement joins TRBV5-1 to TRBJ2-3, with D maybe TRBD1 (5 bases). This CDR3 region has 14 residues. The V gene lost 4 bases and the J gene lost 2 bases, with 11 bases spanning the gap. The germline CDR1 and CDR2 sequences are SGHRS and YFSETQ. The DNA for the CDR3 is TGCGCCAGCAGCCGACAGACCCCCACAGATACGCAGTATTTT. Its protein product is CASSRQTPTDTQYF.

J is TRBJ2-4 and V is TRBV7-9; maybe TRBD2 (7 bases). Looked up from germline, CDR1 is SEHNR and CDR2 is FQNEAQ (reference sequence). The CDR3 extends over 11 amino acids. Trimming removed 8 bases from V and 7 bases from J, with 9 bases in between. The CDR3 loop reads CASGGGNIQYF. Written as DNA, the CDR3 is TGTGCCAGCGGCGGGGGCAACATTCAGTACTTC.